This T cell receptor beta chain emerged from a study of T cell changes during pregnancy in multiple sclerosis. Trimming cost V 7 bases and J 9 bases; bases outside gene matches: 13. The CDR3 extends over 14 amino acids. Germline loops: CDR1 SNHLY, CDR2 FYNNEI. TCRdb's copy holds only in-frame clones and misses some; the assay was immunoSEQ multiplex PCR. The sample has about 68,000 clones, over 75% seen once. The material was peripheral blood, obtained in the third trimester of pregnancy. V is TRBV2 and J is TRBJ1-2; 8 bases are a match to TRBD1. This clonotype was sampled from a female donor with multiple sclerosis, enrolled in a pregnancy study. The CDR3 spells CASTPLGQGASYTF. For the CDR3, the DNA is TGTGCCAGCACTCCGTTGGGGCAGGGGGCTAGCTACACCTTC.